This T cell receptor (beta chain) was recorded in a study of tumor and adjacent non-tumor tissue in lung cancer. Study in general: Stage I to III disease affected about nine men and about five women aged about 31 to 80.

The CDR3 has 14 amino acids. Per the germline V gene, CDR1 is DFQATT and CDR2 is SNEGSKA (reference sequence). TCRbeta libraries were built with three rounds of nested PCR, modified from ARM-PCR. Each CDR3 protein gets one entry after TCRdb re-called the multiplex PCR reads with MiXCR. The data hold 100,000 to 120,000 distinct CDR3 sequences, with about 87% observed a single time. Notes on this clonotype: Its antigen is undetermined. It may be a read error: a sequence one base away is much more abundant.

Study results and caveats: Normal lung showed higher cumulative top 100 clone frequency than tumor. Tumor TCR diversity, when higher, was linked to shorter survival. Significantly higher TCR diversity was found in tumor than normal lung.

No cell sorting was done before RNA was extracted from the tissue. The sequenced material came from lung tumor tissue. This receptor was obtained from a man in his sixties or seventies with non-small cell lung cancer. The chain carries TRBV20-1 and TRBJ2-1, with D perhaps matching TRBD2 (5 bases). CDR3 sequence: CSASGLAAYYEQFF. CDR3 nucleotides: TGCAGTGCTAGTGGCCTAGCTGCCTACTATGAGCAGTTCTTC.